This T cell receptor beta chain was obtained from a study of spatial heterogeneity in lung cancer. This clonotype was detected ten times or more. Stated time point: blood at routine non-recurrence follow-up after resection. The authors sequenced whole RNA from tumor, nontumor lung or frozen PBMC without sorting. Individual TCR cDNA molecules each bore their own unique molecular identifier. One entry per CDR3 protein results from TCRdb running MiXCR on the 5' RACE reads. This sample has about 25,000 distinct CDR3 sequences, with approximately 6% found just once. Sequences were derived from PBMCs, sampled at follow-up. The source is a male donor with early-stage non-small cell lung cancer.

The CDR3 loop is CASSPGTAYNPNTEAFF. DNA for the CDR3: TGTGCCAGCAGTCCGGGGACGGCGTATAACCCGAACACTGAAGCTTTCTTT. The chain joins TRBV27 to TRBJ1-1, with D perhaps TRBD1 (5 bases). The CDR3 has 17 residues. Between the trimmed V and J ends, which lost 5 bases and 1 base, there was a span of 20 bases. Germline V gene sequence: CDR1 MNHEY, CDR2 SMNVEV (reference sequence).